The present TCR beta chain was sequenced within a study of shared clonotypes between healthy human individuals. The study, taken as a whole, reports: Compared with memory subsets, naive subsets generally had larger estimated richness.

CDR1 and CDR2 (germline): GTSNPN, SVGIG (reference sequence). The CDR3 extends over 13 amino acids. V was pared by 3 bases and J by 5 bases, with 4 bases of the junction left unmatched. This clone appeared a few times. Its target is not known. Other DNA variants within this sample encode the same CDR3. The assay was immunoSEQ multiplex PCR, and TCRdb's table has in-frame clones only and misses some. The profile covers about 960,000 clones, with around 80% appearing a single time and approximately 1.5% taken by the ten largest. The V gene is TRBV30, the J gene TRBJ2-3, with 8 bases matching TRBD2. This receptor was obtained from a man in his late teens or twenties in good health. The specimen was memory CD4+ T cells sorted from blood. As to subset: CD45RA-negative fraction. The CDR3 is CAWSQRERDTQYF. For the CDR3, the DNA is TGTGCCTGGAGCCAGCGGGAGCGAGATACGCAGTATTTT.